The 21 T cell receptor beta chains reported below all come from one sample, sequenced in a study of beta chain features in type 1 diabetes. Findings of the study overall: Within each of all four CD4+ subsets, Type 1 diabetes patients had TCRB CDR3s that were moderately but significantly shorter.

These receptors have no identified antigens. Isolated RNA was reverse transcribed in full, so expressed TCRB transcripts were sequenced. Only in-frame clones appear in the TCRdb table, and some are missing; sequencing was by immunoSEQ multiplex PCR. The sample carries hundreds of thousands of clones, roughly 13% recorded once. Sequencing was performed on naive CD4+ T cells from blood. The receptor source for this set is a man aged 25-45 years with type 1 diabetes.

The chain employs TRBV5-1 and TRBJ1-2; 7 bases agree with TRBD1. CDR3 length: 14 residues. CDR1 is SGHRS and CDR2 is YFSETQ in the germline V gene. With V trimmed by 1 base and J by 3 bases, 3 bases remained unmatched. The CDR3: CASSLLGGDYGYTF. In nucleotides, the CDR3 is TGCGCCAGCAGCTTGCTAGGGGGCGACTATGGCTACACCTTC.

This clone was observed a few times. V is TRBV5-1 and J is TRBJ2-7; the match to TRBD1 covers 8 bases. Germline CDR1 and CDR2: SGHRS and YFSETQ. V shed 4 bases, J shed 0 bases, and the junction held 9 bases outside the gene matches. This CDR3 comprises 16 residues. The CDR3 spells CASSKTGQGGSYEQYF. DNA for the CDR3: TGCGCCAGCAGCAAAACCGGACAGGGAGGCTCCTACGAGCAGTACTTC.

This clone occurred once. The V gene is TRBV2, the J gene TRBJ1-5, with D perhaps matching TRBD1 (6 bases). This CDR3 has 15 amino acids. V gave up 1 base and J gave up 2 bases, with 9 bases separating them. In germline, CDR1 is SNHLY, CDR2 FYNNEI. The CDR3: CASSEERTGNQPQHF. The CDR3 bases are TGTGCCAGCAGTGAAGAGCGGACAGGCAATCAGCCCCAGCATTTT.

V usage is TRBV7-2 and J usage is TRBJ2-1, with 7 positions matching TRBD2. The CDR3 has 12 residues. Germline loops: CDR1 SGHTA, CDR2 FQGNSA. The J segment lost 15 bases and the V segment lost 3 bases, leaving 8 bases of the junction unmatched. Here the CDR3 DNA reads TGTGCCAGCAGCTTGGGAGGGCAATCGCGGTTCTTC. It encodes CASSLGGQSRFF.

This clone showed up just a few times. This same CDR3 is encoded by further DNA sequences in the sample. This chain connects TRBV5-4 to TRBJ1-2; D not certain. The CDR3 is 13 residues long. CDR1 and CDR2 from the germline V gene are SGHNT and YYREEE (reference sequence). V lost 4 bases to trimming and J lost 1 base, with 8 bases between them. This CDR3 reads CASSPDSNYGYTF. The CDR3, as DNA: TGTGCCAGCAGCCCCGATAGTAACTATGGCTACACCTTC.

The CDR3, as DNA: TGCGCCAGCAGCTTGCCTGACGGCGGCGAGCAGTACTTC. Amino acid sequence: CASSLPDGGEQYF. The chain employs TRBV5-1 and TRBJ2-7, with unresolved D. In germline, CDR1 is SGHRS, CDR2 YFSETQ. The V end lost 1 base, the J end lost 6 bases, and 11 bases lay between the germline ends. The CDR3 spans 13 residues. Together with reference TRBV5-1 and TRBJ2-7, the CDR3 gives the full variable domain: KAGVTQTPRYLIKTRGQQVTLSCSPISGHRSVSWYQQTPGQGLQFLFEYFSETQRNKGNFPGRFSGRQFSNSRSEMNVSTLELGDSALYLCASSLPDGGEQYFGPGTRLTVT.

This clone was counted a few times. The chain couples TRBV6-6 to TRBJ2-6; possible D gene TRBD2, 6 bases. This CDR3 is built from 16 residues. In germline, CDR1 is MNHNY, CDR2 SVGAGI (reference sequence). The V gene lost 11 bases and the J gene lost 0 bases, with 17 bases spanning the gap. This CDR3 reads CAGTGTRNSGANVLTF. The DNA for the CDR3 is TGTGCCGGAACCGGGACTCGGAACTCTGGGGCCAACGTCCTGACTTTC.

The chain carries TRBV18 and TRBJ2-1; TRBD2 matches 13 bases. Germline V gene sequence: CDR1 KGHSH, CDR2 LQKENI. The CDR3 extends over 18 amino acids. Germline trimming cut 4 bases from V and 2 bases from J; bases unmatched to any gene: 8. The CDR3 bases are TGTGCCAGCTCACATGGACTAGCGGGAGTAGCTCCCTACAATGAGCAGTTCTTC. Amino acids: CASSHGLAGVAPYNEQFF. Filled out from reference TRBV18 and TRBJ2-1, the complete variable domain reads NAGVMQNPRHLVRRRGQEARLRCSPMKGHSHVYWYRQLPEEGLKFMVYLQKENIIDESGMPKERFSAEFPKEGPSILRIQQVVRGDSAAYFCASSHGLAGVAPYNEQFFGPGTRLTVL.

This chain uses TRBV5-1 with TRBJ2-1; tentatively, D is TRBD2 (6 bases). Germline V lookup: CDR1 SGHRS, CDR2 YFSETQ. V shed 0 bases and J shed 4 bases, with 8 bases lying between them. CDR3 length equals 14 residues. The chain's CDR3 is CASSLDGLYNEQFF. CDR3 DNA sequence: TGCGCCAGCAGCTTGGACGGACTATACAATGAGCAGTTCTTC.

This clone was detected a few times. The same CDR3 is also encoded by other DNA sequences in this sample. V and J are TRBV5-1 and TRBJ2-1; 12 positions agree with TRBD2. The ends lost 2 bases at V and 7 bases at J; junction bases unmatched: 1. CDR1 is SGHRS, CDR2 YFSETQ, per germline. This CDR3 is built from 14 residues. CDR3 protein: CASSLGTSGNEQFF. The CDR3 DNA is TGCGCCAGCAGCTTAGGGACTAGCGGGAATGAGCAGTTCTTC. Looking up the rest from reference TRBV5-1 and TRBJ2-1 gives the full variable domain: KAGVTQTPRYLIKTRGQQVTLSCSPISGHRSVSWYQQTPGQGLQFLFEYFSETQRNKGNFPGRFSGRQFSNSRSEMNVSTLELGDSALYLCASSLGTSGNEQFFGPGTRLTVL.

The rearrangement links TRBV5-1 to TRBJ2-7; 10 bases agree with TRBD2. J was trimmed by 4 bases and V by 1 base; bases with no gene match: 5. CDR3 length equals 15 residues. The V gene's germline CDR1 is SGHRS and CDR2 YFSETQ. CDR3: CASSLWTSGSYEQYF. In DNA, the CDR3 is TGCGCCAGCAGCTTGTGGACTAGCGGAAGTTACGAGCAGTACTTC.

In this sample, this clone turned up a few times. This chain joins TRBV5-1 and TRBJ2-3; D not resolved. The CDR3 spans 12 residues. The germline gives CDR1 SGHRS, CDR2 YFSETQ. V was trimmed by 0 bases and J by 4 bases, leaving 3 bases between them. In DNA, the CDR3 is TGCGCCAGCAGCTTGGTATCAGATACGCAGTATTTT. This codes for CASSLVSDTQYF.

V is TRBV5-1 and J is TRBJ2-7, with 8 bases matching TRBD1. CDR3 size: 15 residues. Germline V gene data show CDR1 as SGHRS and CDR2 as YFSETQ. The V gene end was trimmed by 4 bases and the J gene end by 2 bases; junction bases not matched to a gene: 8. CDR3 protein: CASSVSGTGPYEQYF. The CDR3, as DNA: TGCGCCAGCAGCGTATCCGGGACAGGTCCCTACGAGCAGTACTTC.

The table lists this clone with a few counts. The chain is built from TRBV29-1 and TRBJ2-1; 7 positions match TRBD1. With 5 bases clipped from V and 5 bases from J, the junction kept 6 bases outside the gene matches. Germline CDR1 and CDR2: SQVTM and ANQGSEA. CDR3 length: 13 residues. CDR3 sequence: CSVLGTVDNEQFF. CDR3 nucleotides: TGCAGCGTTCTCGGGACAGTCGACAATGAGCAGTTCTTC.

This chain joins TRBV25-1 and TRBJ2-1; D is possibly TRBD2 (6 bases). The V and J ends lost 1 base and 0 bases respectively, with 10 bases between them. Germline values: CDR1 MGHDK, CDR2 SYGVNS. The length of the CDR3 is 16 residues. CDR3 in DNA: TGTGCCAGCAGTGAATGGGCGGGGAGCTCCTACAATGAGCAGTTCTTC. It encodes CASSEWAGSSYNEQFF.

The chain employs TRBV30 and TRBJ1-1, with TRBD1 matching over 8 bases. V lost 2 bases, J lost 6 bases, and 14 bases stayed unmatched. Germline assignment: CDR1 GTSNPN and CDR2 SVGIG (reference sequence). The CDR3 loop spans 16 amino acids. The CDR3 sequence is CAWSKGRGRGLSEAFF. The CDR3, as DNA: TGTGCCTGGAGTAAGGGTCGTGGCAGGGGGCTCTCTGAAGCTTTCTTT. Using reference TRBV30 and TRBJ1-1 for the parts outside the CDR3, the full variable domain is SQTIHQWPATLVQPVGSPLSLECTVEGTSNPNLYWYRQAAGRGLQLLFYSVGIGQISSEVPQNLSASRPQDRQFILSSKKLLLSDSGFYLCAWSKGRGRGLSEAFFGQGTRLTVV.

This rearrangement joins TRBV11-3 to TRBJ2-1; 10 positions agree with TRBD2. V gave up 3 bases and J gave up 3 bases; unmatched junction bases: 2. This CDR3 spans 15 amino acids. CDR1 and CDR2 (germline): SGHNT, YENEEA. In nucleotides, the CDR3 is TGTGCCAGCAGCTTTGGACTAGCGGTCTACAATGAGCAGTTCTTC. Residues: CASSFGLAVYNEQFF.

The chain uses TRBV15 and TRBJ1-5; 8 bases agree with TRBD1. The germline V gene has CDR1 LNHNV and CDR2 YYDKDF (reference sequence). Unmatched junction bases numbered 2, after V lost 1 base and J lost 0 bases. The CDR3 spans 16 residues. CDR3 loop: CATSRGQGSSNQPQHF. In DNA form, the CDR3 reads TGTGCCACCAGCAGAGGACAGGGGTCTAGCAATCAGCCCCAGCATTTT.

This clone has only one observation. This rearrangement joins TRBV6-5 to TRBJ2-7; TRBD1 is a possible D gene (5 bases). Germline CDR1 is MNHEY and CDR2 is SVGAGI. The ends were cut back, 0 bases at V and 2 bases at J, with 11 bases in the middle. The CDR3 loop spans 15 amino acids. This CDR3 reads CASSYSTAGPYEQYF. In DNA, the CDR3 is TGTGCCAGCAGTTACTCGACAGCCGGTCCCTACGAGCAGTACTTC.

Only a few counts were recorded for this clone. J is TRBJ2-5 and V is TRBV25-1, with a possible D match to TRBD1 (6 bases). Trimming removed 4 bases at V and 4 bases at J, with 10 bases between. This CDR3 region has 13 residues. Germline V lookup: CDR1 MGHDK, CDR2 SYGVNS. The CDR3 DNA sequence: TGTGCCAGCAGTGCTACAGGGCGAGAGACCCAGTACTTC. Protein sequence: CASSATGRETQYF.

This clone was seen a handful of times. This sequence joins TRBV18 and TRBJ2-2, with 8 bases matching TRBD1. CDR1 is KGHSH and CDR2 is LQKENI in the germline V gene. Germline trimming cut 4 bases from V and 1 base from J; bases unmatched to any gene: 5. The CDR3 spans 16 residues. The CDR3 protein is CASSLRTGRNTGELFF. The CDR3 nucleotides are TGTGCCAGCTCACTTCGGACAGGGAGGAACACCGGGGAGCTGTTTTTT. Full variable domain (outside the CDR3, taken from reference TRBV18 and TRBJ2-2): NAGVMQNPRHLVRRRGQEARLRCSPMKGHSHVYWYRQLPEEGLKFMVYLQKENIIDESGMPKERFSAEFPKEGPSILRIQQVVRGDSAAYFCASSLRTGRNTGELFFGEGSRLTVL.